This paragraph covers one T cell receptor (beta chain) sequence. Per the original methods: Nucleated cell counts were estimated from reference gene primer amplification. Sequencing was performed with immunoSEQ multiplex PCR; in TCRdb, only in-frame clones are kept and a portion is missing. V, J and clone size were drawn from that table, and D and trimming were deduced from the DNA. This sample yields 50,000 to 60,000 clones, of which approximately 90% are seen a single time; roughly 9.8% belongs to the top ten. The ends lost 3 bases at V and 7 bases at J; junction bases unmatched: 5. Germline CDR1 is SGHRS and CDR2 is YFSETQ. CDR3 length equals 14 residues. These data are taken from a study of blood T cell repertoires in COVID-19.

The specimen sequenced was peripheral blood. The rearrangement joins TRBV5-1 to TRBJ1-4, with TRBD1 identical over 8 bases. The source of this sequence is a woman aged 80 or older with acute or convalescent COVID-19. DNA of the CDR3: TGCGCCAGCAGCTCACAGGGGGTGGGTGAAAAACTGTTTTTT. It yields the protein CASSSQGVGEKLFF.